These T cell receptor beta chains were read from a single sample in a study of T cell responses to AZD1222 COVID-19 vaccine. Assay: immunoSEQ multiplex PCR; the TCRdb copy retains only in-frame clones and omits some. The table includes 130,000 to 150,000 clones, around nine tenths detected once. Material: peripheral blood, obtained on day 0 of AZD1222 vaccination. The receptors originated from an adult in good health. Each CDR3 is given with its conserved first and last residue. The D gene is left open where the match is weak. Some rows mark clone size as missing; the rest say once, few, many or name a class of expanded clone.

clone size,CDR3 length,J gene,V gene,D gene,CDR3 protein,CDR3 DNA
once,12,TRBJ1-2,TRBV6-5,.,CASSTGIGGYTF,TGTGCCAGCAGTACAGGGATAGGAGGCTACACCTTC
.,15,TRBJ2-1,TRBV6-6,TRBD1,CASSYTGQLYNEQFF,TGTGCCAGCAGTTACACGGGACAGTTATACAATGAGCAGTTCTTC
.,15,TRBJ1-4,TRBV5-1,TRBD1,CASSFTGATNEKLFF,TGCGCCAGCAGCTTTACAGGGGCAACTAATGAAAAACTGTTTTTT
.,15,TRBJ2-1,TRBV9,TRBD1,CASSAGTDSYNEQFF,TGTGCCAGCAGTGCCGGGACAGACTCCTACAATGAGCAGTTCTTC
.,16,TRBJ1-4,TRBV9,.,CASSPRGGGLREKLFF,TGTGCCAGCAGCCCGCGGGGCGGGGGGCTCCGGGAAAAACTGTTTTTT
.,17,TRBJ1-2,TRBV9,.,CASSVAPGERGRGGYTF,TGTGCCAGCAGCGTAGCCCCCGGTGAACGAGGGAGAGGGGGCTACACCTTC
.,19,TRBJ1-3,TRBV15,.,CATSREGGFPGRDGNTIYF,TGTGCCACCAGCAGAGAGGGGGGGTTCCCGGGGCGCGATGGAAACACCATATATTTT
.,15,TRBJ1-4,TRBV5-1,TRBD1,CASSGLGTGGEKLFF,TGCGCCAGCAGCGGCCTGGGGACAGGGGGGGAAAAACTGTTTTTT
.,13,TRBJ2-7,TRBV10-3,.,CATHREGRNEQYF,TGTGCCACTCACAGGGAGGGCCGGAACGAGCAGTACTTC
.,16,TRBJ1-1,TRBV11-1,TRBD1,CASSFDRGRMVSEAFF,TGTGCCAGCAGCTTCGACAGGGGGCGTATGGTGTCTGAAGCTTTCTTT
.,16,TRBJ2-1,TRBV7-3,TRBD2,CASSLGGTSGDNEQFF,TGTGCCAGCAGCTTAGGGGGGACTAGCGGGGACAATGAGCAGTTCTTC
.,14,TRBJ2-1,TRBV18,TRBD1,CASSWDRVNNEQFF,TGTGCCAGCTCATGGGACAGGGTGAACAATGAGCAGTTCTTC
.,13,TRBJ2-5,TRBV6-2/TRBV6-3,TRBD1,CASTPGGRETQYF,TGTGCCAGCACCCCAGGGGGCAGGGAGACCCAGTACTTC
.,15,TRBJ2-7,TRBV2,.,CASKGFGQYTYEQYF,TGTGCCAGCAAGGGGTTCGGGCAATACACGTACGAGCAGTACTTC
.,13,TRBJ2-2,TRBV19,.,CASSISGAGELFF,TGTGCCAGTAGTATATCCGGGGCCGGGGAGCTGTTTTTT
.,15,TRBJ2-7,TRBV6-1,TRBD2,CASSDNLAGNSEQYF,TGTGCCAGCAGTGACAATCTAGCGGGCAACTCTGAGCAGTACTTC
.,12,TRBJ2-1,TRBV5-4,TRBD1,CASSPGGGEQFF,TGTGCCAGCAGCCCAGGGGGCGGTGAGCAGTTCTTC
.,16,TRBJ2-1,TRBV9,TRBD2,CASSVGLAGVENEQFF,TGTGCCAGCAGCGTAGGGCTAGCGGGAGTCGAGAATGAGCAGTTCTTC
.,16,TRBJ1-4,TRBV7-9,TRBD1,CASSPGTGGAWEKLFF,TGTGCCAGCAGTCCCGGGACAGGGGGCGCCTGGGAAAAACTGTTTTTT
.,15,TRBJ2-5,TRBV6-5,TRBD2,CASSYLGGGPKTQYF,TGTGCCAGCAGTTACCTGGGGGGAGGGCCGAAGACCCAGTACTTC
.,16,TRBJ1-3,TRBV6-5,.,CASSYSRGSSGNTIYF,TGTGCCAGCAGTTACTCCCGGGGGTCCTCTGGAAACACCATATATTTT
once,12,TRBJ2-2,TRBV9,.,CASSINTGELFF,TGTGCCAGCAGCATCAACACCGGGGAGCTGTTTTTT
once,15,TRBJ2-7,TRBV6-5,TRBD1,CASSYVGTGLYEQYF,TGTGCCAGCAGTTACGTCGGGACAGGCCTCTACGAGCAGTACTTC
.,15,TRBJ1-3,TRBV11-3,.,CASSPRGGFGNTIYF,TGTGCCAGCAGCCCCCGGGGGGGGTTCGGAAACACCATATATTTT
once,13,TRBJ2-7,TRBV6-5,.,CASGHGSSYEQYF,TGTGCCAGTGGGCACGGTTCCTCCTACGAGCAGTACTTC
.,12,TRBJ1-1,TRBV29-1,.,CSVSLMNTEAFF,TGCAGCGTTTCTCTCATGAACACTGAAGCTTTCTTT
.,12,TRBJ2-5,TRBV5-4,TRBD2,CASGTTRGTQYF,TGTGCCAGCGGGACTACCCGGGGGACCCAGTACTTC
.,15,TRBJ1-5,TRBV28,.,CASSSPGAENQPQHF,TGTGCCAGCAGTTCCCCGGGGGCGGAGAATCAGCCCCAGCATTTT
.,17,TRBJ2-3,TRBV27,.,CASSFAGGLDRFDTQYF,TGTGCCAGCAGTTTTGCAGGCGGTTTGGACCGATTCGATACGCAGTATTTT
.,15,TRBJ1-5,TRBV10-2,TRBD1,CASSDWSGGGQPQHF,TGCGCCAGCAGTGATTGGTCAGGGGGCGGACAGCCCCAGCATTTT
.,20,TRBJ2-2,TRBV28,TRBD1,CASTRQGQRDHAFNTGELFF,TGTGCCAGCACCCGACAGGGTCAGAGAGACCATGCTTTCAACACCGGGGAGCTGTTTTTT